This T cell receptor beta chain was captured in a study of OX40 agonist ivuxolimab in advanced cancers. Concerning the study at large: The costimulatory receptor OX40 (CD134) was targeted by ivuxolimab, a fully human IgG2 agonistic monoclonal antibody. Partial responses were achieved by three dose-escalation patients, of whom one had hepatocellular carcinoma and two had cutaneous melanoma. The monotherapy dose-escalation portion (N of about 49 patients) of the phase I ivuxolimab trial is reported in the paper. Among the 52 dose-escalation patients, about 20 had hepatocellular carcinoma, about 15 melanoma, 9 renal cell carcinoma and 9 head and neck cancer. Intravenous ivuxolimab was administered to patients every 2 weeks at six dose levels: 0.01, 0.1, 0.3, 1.5, 3 and 10 mg/kg. Peripheral TCRbeta sequencing was intended to test whether TCR sequence diversity was altered and clonal T-cell expansion was caused by ivuxolimab. Patients were allowed to have had prior anti-PD-1, anti-PD-L1 or anti-CTLA-4 therapy, and about 40% of the dose-escalation patients had been treated with checkpoint inhibitors. In the dose-escalation cohort, around four fifths of patients were male, and the mean age was approximately 60 years, with a range of about 23 to 90. Broad study findings and their caveats: Clonal expansion of both CD4+ and CD8+ blood T cells was observed from baseline to week 6 at doses 0.1 to 3.0 mg/kg. After ivuxolimab, CD8+ T cells had more expanded clones than CD4+ T cells on average. Which antigens the clonally expanded peripheral T cells were specific for was not determined. Partial responders in the 0.1-3.0 mg/kg groups had among the lowest normalized peripheral clonal expansion, especially among CD8+ T cells. Low levels of normalized T-cell clonal expansion were also seen in some nonresponding patients.

The trial excluded patients who had a history of autoimmune disease or were on systemic immunosuppression. Peripheral blood for TCR sequencing was collected from all dose cohorts at baseline, on cycle 4 day 1, and on cycle 7 day 1. The samples were taken from a phase I, first-in-human, multicenter, open-label dose-escalation trial of ivuxolimab. Adults with locally advanced or metastatic head and neck squamous cell, hepatocellular, melanoma or renal cell carcinoma were enrolled in the trial. Before TCR sequencing, CD4+ T cells and CD8+ T cells from peripheral blood were sorted into separate populations. The count of this clone is one. Its antigen remains unidentified. Within one base of it there is no much larger clone, and no base qualities were kept. Genomic DNA was isolated from the sorted cells so that the TCRbeta CDR3 region could be sequenced. TCRbeta CDR3 regions were sequenced using the immunoSEQ Assay. TCRdb retrieved this table from immuneACCESS and kept in-frame rearrangements only. Not all clones are present; in checked studies, unresolved V genes account for under half, and no reason is known for the remainder. In all, the sample holds fewer than 65,000 clones, and around 90% of those were seen once. Together, the top ten hold about 0.34% of the sample.

Sequencing used CD4+ or CD8+ T cells sorted from blood, obtained in a trial of the OX40 agonist ivuxolimab. The clonotype comes from an adult with an advanced solid tumor such as melanoma, head and neck, liver or kidney cancer.

The bases are TGTGCCAGCAGCTTAGACAGGGCTAACTATGGCTACACCTTC. Translated, it gives CASSLDRANYGYTF. The chain employs TRBV7-9 and TRBJ1-2; perhaps TRBD1 is the D gene, with 6 bases matching. Counted from cysteine to phenylalanine, this CDR3 has 14 amino acids. Of all the DNA, just the CDR3 is kept, 42 bases in frame from base 1. CDR1 SEHNR and CDR2 FQNEAQ were looked up in the germline V gene (reference sequence). V is shortened by 1 base, J by 0 bases, and the region joining them spans 6 bases.